One and the same sample provided the 24 T cell receptor beta chains below, sequenced in a study of blood T cell repertoires in COVID-19. TCRdb keeps only in-frame clones here, not all; method: immunoSEQ multiplex PCR. The sample lists over 25,000 clones; over 80% were seen once. Input material: peripheral blood. These receptors all come from a man in his 70s with acute or convalescent COVID-19.

The chain links TRBV30 to TRBJ2-2; D ambiguous. V dropped 1 base and J dropped 1 base, with 4 bases sitting between them. Germline CDR1 is GTSNPN and CDR2 is SVGIG (reference sequence). The CDR3 spans 13 residues. CDR3 DNA sequence: TGTGCCTGGAGTGCAGGGAACACCGGGGAGCTGTTTTTT. Amino acid sequence: CAWSAGNTGELFF.

The chain employs TRBV5-4 and TRBJ1-1; 7 bases line up with TRBD1. Trimming at V came to 9 bases and at J to 1 base, leaving 6 bases not matched to a gene. This CDR3 has 13 residues. CDR1 is SGHNT and CDR2 is YYREEE in the germline V gene (reference sequence). The CDR3 protein is CAIGPGGNTEAFF. The CDR3 region has the DNA TGTGCCATAGGCCCAGGGGGGAACACTGAAGCTTTCTTT.

The rearrangement joins TRBV9 to TRBJ2-7, with 11 bases aligning to TRBD2. This CDR3 contains 14 residues. Germline V gene lookup returns CDR1 SGDLS and CDR2 YYNGEE. Trimming cost V 4 bases and J 3 bases; bases outside gene matches: 3. In DNA form, the CDR3 reads TGTGCCAGCAGCATTAGCGGGAGGGACTACGAGCAGTACTTC. This translates into CASSISGRDYEQYF.

This chain joins TRBV18 and TRBJ1-5, with D unclear. The germline V gene encodes CDR1 KGHSH and CDR2 LQKENI. The CDR3 is 16 residues long. Deletions cut 3 bases from V and 0 bases from J, with 12 bases between. For the CDR3, the DNA is TGTGCCAGCTCACCGGAGGCCGCGTATAGCAATCAGCCCCAGCATTTT. Protein sequence: CASSPEAAYSNQPQHF. The whole variable domain, filled in from reference TRBV18 and TRBJ1-5, reads NAGVMQNPRHLVRRRGQEARLRCSPMKGHSHVYWYRQLPEEGLKFMVYLQKENIIDESGMPKERFSAEFPKEGPSILRIQQVVRGDSAAYFCASSPEAAYSNQPQHFGDGTRLSIL.

The chain has TRBV5-6 and TRBJ1-5, with 7 bases lining up with TRBD1. The ends lost 0 bases at V and 7 bases at J; junction bases unmatched: 10. CDR1 is SGHDT and CDR2 is YYEEEE in the germline V gene. The CDR3 runs to 16 residues. The CDR3, as DNA: TGTGCCAGCAGCTTGGCGGGACAGTCACTAAGGCAGCCCCAGCATTTT. Translated, it gives CASSLAGQSLRQPQHF.

The chain uses TRBV30 and TRBJ2-7; D is perhaps TRBD1 (5 bases). The CDR3 has 12 amino acids. V was pared by 4 bases and J by 4 bases, with 11 bases between. CDR1 GTSNPN and CDR2 SVGIG come from the germline V gene (reference sequence). DNA of the CDR3: TGTGCCTGGACGAGCAGGGCTTACGAGCAGTACTTC. It translates to CAWTSRAYEQYF.

CDR3 coding DNA: TGTGCCTGGAGAAACCGGGACAGGGGTTCAGGAGAGCAGTACTTC. Its protein product is CAWRNRDRGSGEQYF. This chain joins TRBV30 and TRBJ2-7, with 10 bases aligning to TRBD1. This CDR3 region has 15 residues. V lost 3 bases to trimming and J lost 7 bases; unmatched junction nucleotides: 12. The germline V gene has CDR1 GTSNPN and CDR2 SVGIG (reference sequence).

The chain combines TRBV2 with TRBJ1-6; no firm D call. The V end was cut by 6 bases, the J end by 10 bases, with 16 bases between. Germline values: CDR1 SNHLY, CDR2 FYNNEI. CDR3 length: 14 residues. CDR3 coding DNA: TGTGCCAGCAGACTCCGGGTAGGCGAATCACCCCTCCACTTT. Its translation: CASRLRVGESPLHF.

V usage is TRBV9 and J usage is TRBJ1-2, with D maybe TRBD1 (5 bases). The ends were cut back, 5 bases at V and 6 bases at J, with 8 bases in the middle. From germline, CDR1 is SGDLS and CDR2 YYNGEE. The CDR3 contains 11 residues. The CDR3 DNA follows: TGTGCCAGCAGAAAACAGGATGGCTACACCTTC. Protein sequence: CASRKQDGYTF.

This clone was detected a few times. V usage is TRBV19 and J usage is TRBJ1-6; weak D call: TRBD1 (6 bases). Trimming took 3 bases from V and 11 from J, leaving 11 bases between them. This CDR3 has 13 residues. Germline V gene sequence: CDR1 LNHDA, CDR2 SQIVND (reference sequence). The CDR3 loop reads CASSIDRNPPLHF. CDR3 nucleotides: TGTGCCAGTAGTATCGACAGGAACCCACCCCTCCACTTT.

The gene calls are TRBV5-1 and TRBJ1-5; D is unresolved. Looked up from germline, CDR1 is SGHRS and CDR2 is YFSETQ. The CDR3 covers 13 residues. The V and J ends lost 0 bases and 4 bases respectively, with 5 bases between them. The CDR3: CASSLDGNQPQHF. The CDR3 DNA reads TGCGCCAGCAGCTTGGACGGGAATCAGCCCCAGCATTTT.

This chain uses TRBV4-1 with TRBJ2-7; 8 bases fit TRBD2. This CDR3 has 15 residues. Per germline, CDR1 MGHRA and CDR2 YSYEKL. V gave up 0 bases and J gave up 2 bases; unmatched junction bases: 3. Written as DNA, the CDR3 is TGCGCCAGCAGCCAAGATGGGCGGGAGGCCTACGAGCAGTACTTC. Its translation: CASSQDGREAYEQYF.

This chain joins TRBV9 and TRBJ2-7; D possibly corresponds to TRBD2 (6 bases). The germline V and J ends were trimmed by 4 bases and 6 bases, with 14 bases remaining between them. Germline V gene lookup returns CDR1 SGDLS and CDR2 YYNGEE. This CDR3 is built from 13 residues. CDR3 region: CASSPETSSEQYF. In DNA, the CDR3 is TGTGCCAGCAGCCCGGAAACTAGCTCCGAGCAGTACTTC.

The rearrangement links TRBV3-1 (or the pseudogene TRBV3-2) to TRBJ2-5; 8 bases are a match to TRBD2. CDR1 is LGHDT and CDR2 is YNNKEL in the germline V gene (reference sequence). The length of the CDR3 is 17 residues. The J segment lost 2 bases and the V segment lost 0 bases, leaving 8 bases of the junction unmatched. This CDR3 reads CASSQDVRGGQQETQYF. In DNA, the CDR3 is TGTGCCAGCAGCCAAGATGTCCGGGGGGGTCAACAAGAGACCCAGTACTTC.

This chain links TRBV7-8 with TRBJ1-1; D may be TRBD1 (6 bases). CDR1 is SGHVS and CDR2 is FQNEAQ in the germline V gene. V was pared by 7 bases and J by 3 bases, with 18 bases between. CDR3 length equals 15 residues. The CDR3 DNA follows: TGTGCCAGCAAAAAAAGGGGGAGGGCTTACACTGAAGCTTTCTTT. The encoded protein is CASKKRGRAYTEAFF.

CDR3 loop: CASSIGLAGGEGNEQFF. Written as DNA, the CDR3 is TGTGCCAGTAGTATCGGACTAGCGGGAGGGGAAGGTAATGAGCAGTTCTTC. V and J are TRBV19 and TRBJ2-1; 15 nucleotides match TRBD2. V trimming: 3 bases; J trimming: 7 bases; junction bases outside the gene matches: 7. The CDR3 contains 17 residues. The V gene's germline CDR1 is LNHDA and CDR2 SQIVND (reference sequence).

V is TRBV18 and J is TRBJ2-7, with a possible D match to TRBD1 (6 bases). CDR3 length: 14 residues. Germline CDR1 and CDR2: KGHSH and LQKENI. Trimming stripped 6 bases from V and 0 bases from J, with 12 bases between. Here the CDR3 reads CASSSGQISYEQYF. The CDR3 nucleotides read TGTGCCAGCTCGTCAGGACAGATCTCCTACGAGCAGTACTTC. Variable domain in full (rest from reference TRBV18 and TRBJ2-7): NAGVMQNPRHLVRRRGQEARLRCSPMKGHSHVYWYRQLPEEGLKFMVYLQKENIIDESGMPKERFSAEFPKEGPSILRIQQVVRGDSAAYFCASSSGQISYEQYFGPGTRLTVT.

The chain combines TRBV7-2 with TRBJ2-2, with TRBD1 matching over 8 bases. The trim removed 5 bases at V and 4 bases at J, leaving 6 bases unmatched. The CDR3 consists of 15 residues. Germline loops: CDR1 SGHTA, CDR2 FQGNSA. CDR3 in DNA: TGTGCCAGCAGCCCGGACAGGGATAGCACCGGGGAGCTGTTTTTT. Its translation: CASSPDRDSTGELFF.

The chain couples TRBV5-1 to TRBJ2-5; maybe TRBD1 (6 bases). CDR3 length: 13 amino acids. The V gene's germline CDR1 is SGHRS and CDR2 YFSETQ. V lost 4 bases to trimming and J lost 4 bases, with 11 bases between them. As DNA, the CDR3 is TGCGCCAGCAGCATAATACAGGGAGAGACCCAGTACTTC. It codes for CASSIIQGETQYF.

The CDR3 is CASSLNGIPYGYTF. The CDR3 DNA reads TGTGCCAGCAGCTTGAACGGGATTCCCTATGGCTACACCTTC. The rearrangement links TRBV5-4 to TRBJ1-2, with D unresolved. V lost 1 base and J lost 4, with 11 bases in between. Germline V gene lookup returns CDR1 SGHNT and CDR2 YYREEE (reference sequence). This CDR3 region has 14 residues.

This chain joins TRBV6-6 and TRBJ2-1, with a weak D call TRBD1 (5 bases). Per the germline V gene, CDR1 is MNHNY and CDR2 is SVGAGI (reference sequence). Trimming pared 2 bases from V and 3 bases from J, leaving 8 bases between. The CDR3 loop spans 14 amino acids. CDR3 in DNA: TGTGCCAGCAGTTACAGGGGCGGCTACAATGAGCAGTTCTTC. Its translation: CASSYRGGYNEQFF.

The chain carries TRBV30 and TRBJ2-3, with unresolved D. The CDR3 contains 11 residues. Germline V lookup: CDR1 GTSNPN, CDR2 SVGIG (reference sequence). Between the trimmed V and J ends, which lost 4 bases and 6 bases, there was a span of 8 bases. CDR3 amino acids: CAWTLRDTQYF. The CDR3 DNA reads TGTGCCTGGACCTTGAGGGATACGCAGTATTTT.

The CDR3 here is CASSGPGQGIEAFF. The CDR3 DNA is TGTGCCAGCAGCGGACCGGGACAGGGGATTGAGGCTTTCTTT. The V call is TRBV5-4, the J call TRBJ1-1; 10 nucleotides line up with TRBD1. The germline CDR1 and CDR2 sequences are SGHNT and YYREEE (reference sequence). This CDR3 comprises 14 residues. V lost 4 bases and J lost 11; bases outside the gene matches: 11.

The chain links TRBV11-3 to TRBJ2-1; 13 bases agree with TRBD2. The CDR3 is 16 amino acids. The V segment lost 1 base and the J segment 7 bases; nucleotides outside the gene matches: 4. Per the germline V gene, CDR1 is SGHNT and CDR2 is YENEEA. The CDR3 here is CASSLARLAGGNEQFF. CDR3 nucleotides: TGTGCCAGCAGCTTAGCCCGACTAGCGGGAGGAAATGAGCAGTTCTTC.